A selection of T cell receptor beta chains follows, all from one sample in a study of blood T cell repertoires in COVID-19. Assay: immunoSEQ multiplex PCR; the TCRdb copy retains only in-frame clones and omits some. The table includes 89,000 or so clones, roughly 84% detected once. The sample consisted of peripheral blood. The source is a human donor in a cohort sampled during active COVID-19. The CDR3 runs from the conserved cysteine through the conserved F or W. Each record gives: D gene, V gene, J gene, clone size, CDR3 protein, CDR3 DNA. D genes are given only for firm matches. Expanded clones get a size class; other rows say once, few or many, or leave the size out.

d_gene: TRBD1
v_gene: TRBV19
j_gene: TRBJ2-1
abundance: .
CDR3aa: CASSPGTGVTYNEQFF
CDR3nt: TGTGCCAGTAGTCCCGGGACAGGGGTGACCTACAATGAGCAGTTCTTC

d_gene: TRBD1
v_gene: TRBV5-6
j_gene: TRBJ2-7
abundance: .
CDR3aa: CASSFGTGGSYEQYF
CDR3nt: TGTGCCAGCAGCTTCGGAACAGGGGGCTCCTACGAGCAGTACTTC

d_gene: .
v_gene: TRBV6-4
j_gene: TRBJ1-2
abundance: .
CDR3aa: CASSEQQGPGYTF
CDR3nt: TGTGCCAGCAGTGAACAACAGGGCCCTGGCTACACCTTC

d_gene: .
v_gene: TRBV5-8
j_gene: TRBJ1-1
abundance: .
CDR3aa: CASSLIPGNPEAFF
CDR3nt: TGTGCCAGCAGCCTGATTCCAGGGAACCCTGAAGCTTTCTTT

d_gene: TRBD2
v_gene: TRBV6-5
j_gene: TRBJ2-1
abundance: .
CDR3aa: CASRLGLAGLNEQFF
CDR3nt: TGTGCCAGCAGGCTGGGACTAGCGGGACTCAATGAGCAGTTCTTC

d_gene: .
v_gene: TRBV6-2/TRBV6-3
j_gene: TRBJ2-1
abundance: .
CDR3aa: CASSWGLYNEQFF
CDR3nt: TGTGCCAGCAGTTGGGGCCTTTACAATGAGCAGTTCTTC

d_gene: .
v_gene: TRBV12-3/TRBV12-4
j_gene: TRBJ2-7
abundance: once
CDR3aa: CASSQDTDYEQYF
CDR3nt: TGTGCCAGCAGCCAGGACACAGATTACGAGCAGTACTTC

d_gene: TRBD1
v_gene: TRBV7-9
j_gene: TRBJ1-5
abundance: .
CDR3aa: CASSPVTGNQPQHF
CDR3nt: TGTGCCAGCAGTCCAGTGACAGGGAATCAGCCCCAGCATTTT

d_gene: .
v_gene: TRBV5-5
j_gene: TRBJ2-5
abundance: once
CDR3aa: CASRLGHEETQYF
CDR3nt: TGTGCCAGCCGACTAGGGCATGAAGAGACCCAGTACTTC

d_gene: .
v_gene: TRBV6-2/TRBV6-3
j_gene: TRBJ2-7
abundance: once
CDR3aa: CASSYTGYEQYF
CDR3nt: TGTGCCAGCAGTTACACAGGGTACGAGCAGTACTTC

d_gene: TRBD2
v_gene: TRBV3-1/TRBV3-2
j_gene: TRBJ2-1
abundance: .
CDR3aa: CASSPNAGGNEQFF
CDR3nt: TGTGCCAGCAGCCCGAACGCGGGGGGCAATGAGCAGTTCTTC

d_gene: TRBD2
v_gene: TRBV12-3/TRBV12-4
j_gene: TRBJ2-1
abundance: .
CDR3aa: CASSLSGGEQFF
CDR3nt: TGTGCCAGCAGTTTGTCGGGGGGTGAGCAGTTCTTC

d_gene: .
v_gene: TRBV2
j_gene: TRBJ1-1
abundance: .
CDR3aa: CASWAGLNTEAFF
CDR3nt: TGTGCCAGCTGGGCAGGGCTGAACACTGAAGCTTTCTTT

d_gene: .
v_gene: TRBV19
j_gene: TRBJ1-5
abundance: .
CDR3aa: CASKLGGHQPQHF
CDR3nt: TGTGCCAGTAAGCTTGGGGGCCATCAGCCCCAGCATTTT

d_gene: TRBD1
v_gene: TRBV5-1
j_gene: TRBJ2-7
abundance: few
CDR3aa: CASSLGGQSEQYF
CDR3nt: TGCGCCAGCAGCTTGGGGGGACAGAGCGAGCAGTACTTC

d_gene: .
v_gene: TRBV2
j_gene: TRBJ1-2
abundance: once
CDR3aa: CASSEGGRRERDYGYTF
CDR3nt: TGTGCCAGCAGTGAAGGAGGCCGAAGGGAGAGGGACTATGGCTACACCTTC

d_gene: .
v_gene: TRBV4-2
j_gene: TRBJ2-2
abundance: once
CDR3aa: CASSQAGRRNTGELFF
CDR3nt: TGTGCCAGCAGCCAGGCAGGGAGGCGGAACACCGGGGAGCTGTTTTTT

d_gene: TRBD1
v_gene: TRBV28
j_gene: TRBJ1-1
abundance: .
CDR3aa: CASREGQDTEAFF
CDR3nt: TGTGCCAGCAGGGAAGGACAGGACACTGAAGCTTTCTTT

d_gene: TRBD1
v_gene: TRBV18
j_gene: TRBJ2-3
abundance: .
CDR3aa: CASSPSARTGDTQYF
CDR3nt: TGTGCCAGCTCACCATCCGCCAGGACAGGTGATACGCAGTATTTT

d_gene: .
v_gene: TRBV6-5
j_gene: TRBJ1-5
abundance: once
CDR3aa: CASRGGANSNQPQHF
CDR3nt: TGTGCCAGCCGGGGGGGGGCCAATAGCAATCAGCCCCAGCATTTT

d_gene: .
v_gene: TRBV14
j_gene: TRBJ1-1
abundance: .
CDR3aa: CASSQGGTEAFF
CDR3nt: TGTGCCAGCAGCCAGGGGGGCACTGAAGCTTTCTTT

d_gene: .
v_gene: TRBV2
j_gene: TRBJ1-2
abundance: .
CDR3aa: CASSPDSRYYGYTF
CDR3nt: TGTGCCAGCAGTCCAGACAGCCGATACTATGGCTACACCTTC

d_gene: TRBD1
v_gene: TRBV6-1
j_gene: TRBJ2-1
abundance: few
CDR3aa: CASSEITGAGEQFF
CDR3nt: TGTGCCAGCAGTGAAATTACAGGGGCGGGTGAGCAGTTCTTC

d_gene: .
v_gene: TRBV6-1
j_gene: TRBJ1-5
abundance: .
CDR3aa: CASSENRVGFQPQHF
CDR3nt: TGTGCCAGCAGTGAAAACCGGGTAGGCTTTCAGCCCCAGCATTTT

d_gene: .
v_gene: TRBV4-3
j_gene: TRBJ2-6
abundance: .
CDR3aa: CASSPTLTGRSGANVLTF
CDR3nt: TGCGCCAGCAGCCCTACTTTGACAGGACGCTCTGGGGCCAACGTCCTGACTTTC

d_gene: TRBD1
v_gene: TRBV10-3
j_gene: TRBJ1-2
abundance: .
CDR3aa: CAISESRGEYGYTF
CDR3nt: TGTGCCATCAGTGAGTCCAGGGGGGAATATGGCTACACCTTC

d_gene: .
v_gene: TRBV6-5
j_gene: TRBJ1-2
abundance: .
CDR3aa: CASSYSGRGGHGYTF
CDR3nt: TGTGCCAGCAGTTACTCTGGCAGGGGAGGGCATGGCTACACCTTC

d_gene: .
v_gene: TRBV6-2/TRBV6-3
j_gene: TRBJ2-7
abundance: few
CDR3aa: CASSYWGRGYEQYF
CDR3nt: TGTGCCAGCAGTTATTGGGGACGGGGGTACGAGCAGTACTTC

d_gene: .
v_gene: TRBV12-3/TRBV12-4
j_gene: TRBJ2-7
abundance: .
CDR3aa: CASSQSYEQYF
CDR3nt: TGTGCCAGCAGCCAGTCCTACGAGCAGTACTTC